Following are 10 T cell receptor beta chains from one sample sequenced in a study of blood T cell repertoires in COVID-19. The assay was immunoSEQ multiplex PCR, and TCRdb's table has in-frame clones only and misses some. This sample yields some 270,000 clones, of which about 88% are seen a single time; roughly 5% belongs to the top ten. Sequencing was done on a sample of peripheral blood. These receptors were taken from a woman in her forties who had recovered from COVID-19.

The J gene is TRBJ2-5, the V gene TRBV27; the match to TRBD2 covers 8 bases. V shed 5 bases, J shed 0 bases, and the junction held 11 bases outside the gene matches. Germline V gene sequence: CDR1 MNHEY, CDR2 SMNVEV (reference sequence). The length of the CDR3 is 17 residues. The CDR3 protein is CASSQTSAILYQETQYF. The CDR3 bases are TGTGCCAGCAGTCAGACTAGCGCGATTTTGTACCAAGAGACCCAGTACTTC.

The chain carries TRBV27 and TRBJ2-4; the match to TRBD2 covers 11 bases. V shed 2 bases, J shed 7 bases, and the junction held 7 bases outside the gene matches. The germline V gene encodes CDR1 MNHEY and CDR2 SMNVEV (reference sequence). This CDR3 spans 16 amino acids. The CDR3 sequence: CASSLHSGGGLNIQYF. Written as DNA, the CDR3 is TGTGCCAGCAGTTTACATAGCGGGGGGGGATTGAACATTCAGTACTTC.

The chain joins TRBV10-2 to TRBJ2-2; 7 bases are shared with TRBD2. CDR3 length: 17 amino acids. In germline, CDR1 is WSHSY, CDR2 SAAADI. Trimming cost V 7 bases and J 4 bases; bases outside gene matches: 15. The CDR3 DNA sequence: TGCGCCAGCACGATCCTTCGCTGGGAGGGCGGCACCGGGGAGCTGTTTTTT. Its translation is CASTILRWEGGTGELFF.

The chain has TRBV11-3 and TRBJ2-7, with 7 bases fitting TRBD1. Germline V gives CDR1 SGHNT, CDR2 YENEEA. The CDR3 length is 15 residues. The ends lost 1 base at V and 1 base at J; junction bases unmatched: 4. This chain's CDR3 is CASSLGQGGSYEQYF. CDR3 DNA sequence: TGTGCCAGCAGCTTAGGACAGGGTGGATCCTACGAGCAGTACTTC.

The chain carries TRBV5-1 and TRBJ2-7; 11 nucleotides match TRBD2. The CDR3 is 18 amino acids. Germline trimming cut 0 bases from V and 3 bases from J; bases unmatched to any gene: 11. Germline CDR1 SGHRS, CDR2 YFSETQ. The CDR3 spells CASSLVPSGRTQFYEQYV. The CDR3 bases are TGCGCCAGCAGCTTGGTACCTAGCGGGAGGACGCAGTTCTACGAGCAGTACGTC.

This chain links TRBV28 with TRBJ2-7; D unresolved. CDR3 length equals 12 residues. Germline values: CDR1 MDHEN, CDR2 SYDVKM. V was pared by 8 bases and J by 3 bases, with 11 bases between. CDR3 coding DNA: TGTGCCAGCTCGGTACCCCTCTACGAGCAGTACTTC. It codes for CASSVPLYEQYF.

The chain is built from TRBV3-1 (or the pseudogene TRBV3-2) and TRBJ2-5; tentatively, D is TRBD2 (6 bases). Germline V gene data show CDR1 as LGHDT and CDR2 as YNNKEL (reference sequence). The CDR3 runs to 15 residues. V was trimmed by 4 bases and J by 5 bases, leaving 17 bases between them. CDR3 DNA sequence: TGTGCCAGCAGCCCCGGGACTGCGGGTTGGGAGACCCAGTACTTC. Its protein product is CASSPGTAGWETQYF.

The chain joins TRBV28 to TRBJ1-1, with a possible D match to TRBD1 (6 bases). Trimming shortened V by 7 bases and J by 5 bases, and 17 bases separated the two germline ends. This CDR3 contains 14 residues. Germline V gene data show CDR1 as MDHEN and CDR2 as SYDVKM. The CDR3 DNA is TGTGCCAGCACTCCTTCGGGGGGCCGGACTGAAGCTTTCTTT. The encoded protein is CASTPSGGRTEAFF.

The chain recombines TRBV7-9 with TRBJ1-2, with 10 bases identical to TRBD1. Germline V gene sequence: CDR1 SEHNR, CDR2 FQNEAQ (reference sequence). The length of the CDR3 is 16 residues. V was pared by 5 bases and J by 3 bases, with 9 bases of the junction left unmatched. The CDR3: CASSVRQGAVDYGYTF. CDR3 DNA: TGTGCCAGCAGCGTCCGACAGGGGGCTGTAGACTATGGCTACACCTTC.

This chain links TRBV19 with TRBJ1-2; the match to TRBD1 covers 8 bases. The V gene's germline CDR1 is LNHDA and CDR2 SQIVND (reference sequence). The trim removed 5 bases at V and 2 bases at J, leaving 13 bases unmatched. The CDR3 consists of 17 residues. This CDR3 is CASSFQPGGAGNYGYTF. The CDR3 nucleotides are TGTGCCAGTAGTTTCCAACCAGGGGGCGCGGGAAACTATGGCTACACCTTC.